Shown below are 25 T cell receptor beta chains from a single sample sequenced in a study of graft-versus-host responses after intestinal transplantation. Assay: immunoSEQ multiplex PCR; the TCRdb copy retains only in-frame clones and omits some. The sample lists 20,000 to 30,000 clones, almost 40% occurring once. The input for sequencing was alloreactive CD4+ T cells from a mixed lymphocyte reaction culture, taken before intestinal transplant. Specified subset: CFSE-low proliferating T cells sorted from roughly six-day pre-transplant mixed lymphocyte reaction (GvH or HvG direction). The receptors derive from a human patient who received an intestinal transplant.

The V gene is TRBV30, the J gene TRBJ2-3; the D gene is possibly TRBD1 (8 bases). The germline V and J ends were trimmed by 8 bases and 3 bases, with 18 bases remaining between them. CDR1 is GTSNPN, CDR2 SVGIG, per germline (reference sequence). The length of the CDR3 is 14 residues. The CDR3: CARTEQGGTDTQYF. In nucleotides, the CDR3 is TGTGCCCGGACCGAACAGGGGGGGACAGATACGCAGTATTTT.

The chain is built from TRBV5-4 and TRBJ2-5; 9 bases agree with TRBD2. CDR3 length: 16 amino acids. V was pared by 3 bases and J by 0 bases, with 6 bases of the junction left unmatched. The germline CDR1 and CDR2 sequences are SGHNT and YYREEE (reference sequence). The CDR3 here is CASSWAGGLNQETQYF. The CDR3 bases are TGTGCCAGCAGCTGGGCGGGGGGGCTGAACCAAGAGACCCAGTACTTC.

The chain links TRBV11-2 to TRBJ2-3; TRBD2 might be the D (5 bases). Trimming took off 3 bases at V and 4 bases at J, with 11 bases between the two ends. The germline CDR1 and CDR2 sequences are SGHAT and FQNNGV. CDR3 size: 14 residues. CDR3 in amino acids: CASSFGGLPDTQYF. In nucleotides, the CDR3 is TGTGCCAGCAGCTTCGGAGGTCTACCAGATACGCAGTATTTT.

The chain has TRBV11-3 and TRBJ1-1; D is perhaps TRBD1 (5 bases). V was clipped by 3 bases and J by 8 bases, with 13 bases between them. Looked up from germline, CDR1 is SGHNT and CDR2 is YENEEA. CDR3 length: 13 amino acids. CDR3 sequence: CASSFSPGGEAFF. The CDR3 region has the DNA TGTGCCAGCAGCTTCAGTCCGGGGGGAGAAGCTTTCTTT. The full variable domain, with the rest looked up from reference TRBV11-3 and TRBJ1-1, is EAGVVQSPRYKIIEKKQPVAFWCNPISGHNTLYWYLQNLGQGPELLIRYENEEAVDDSQLPKDRFSAERLKGVDSTLKIQPAELGDSAVYLCASSFSPGGEAFFGQGTRLTVV.

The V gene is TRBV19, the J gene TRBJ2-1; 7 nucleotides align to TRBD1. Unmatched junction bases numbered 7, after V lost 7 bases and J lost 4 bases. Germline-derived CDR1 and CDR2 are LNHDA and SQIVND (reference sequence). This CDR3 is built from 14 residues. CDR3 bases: TGTGCCAGTACTAGGGGGCGATCGTACAATGAGCAGTTCTTC. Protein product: CASTRGRSYNEQFF.

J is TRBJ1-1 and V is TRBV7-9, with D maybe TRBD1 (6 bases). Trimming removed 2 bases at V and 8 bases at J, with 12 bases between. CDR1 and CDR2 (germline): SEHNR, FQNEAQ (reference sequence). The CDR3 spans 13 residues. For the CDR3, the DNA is TGTGCCAGCAGCTTAACGGACAGAGCAGAAGCTTTCTTT. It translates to CASSLTDRAEAFF.

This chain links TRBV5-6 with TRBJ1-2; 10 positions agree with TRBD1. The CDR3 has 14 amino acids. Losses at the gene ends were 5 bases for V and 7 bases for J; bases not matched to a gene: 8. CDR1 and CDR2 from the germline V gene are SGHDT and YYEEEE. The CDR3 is CASRETGGVSGYTF. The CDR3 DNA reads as TGTGCCAGCAGGGAGACAGGGGGCGTCTCTGGCTACACCTTC.

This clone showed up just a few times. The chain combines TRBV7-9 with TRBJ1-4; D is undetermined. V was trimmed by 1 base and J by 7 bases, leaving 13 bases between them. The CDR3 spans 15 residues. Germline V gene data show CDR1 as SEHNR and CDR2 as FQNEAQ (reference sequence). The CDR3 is CASSLEGSGSEKLFF. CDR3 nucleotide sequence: TGTGCCAGCAGCTTAGAAGGGTCGGGAAGTGAAAAACTGTTTTTT.

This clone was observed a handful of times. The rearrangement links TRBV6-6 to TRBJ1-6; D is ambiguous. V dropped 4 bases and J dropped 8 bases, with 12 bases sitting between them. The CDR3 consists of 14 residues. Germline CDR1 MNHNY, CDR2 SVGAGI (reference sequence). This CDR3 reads CASSSDNFDSPLHF. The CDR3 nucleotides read TGTGCCAGCAGTTCAGACAATTTTGATTCACCCCTCCACTTT.

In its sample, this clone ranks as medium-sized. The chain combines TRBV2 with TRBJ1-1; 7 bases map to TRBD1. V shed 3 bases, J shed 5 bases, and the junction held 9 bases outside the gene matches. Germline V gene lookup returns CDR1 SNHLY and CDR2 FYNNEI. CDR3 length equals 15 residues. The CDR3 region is CASSDEGARVTEAFF. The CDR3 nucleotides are TGTGCCAGCAGTGATGAGGGGGCTCGTGTTACTGAAGCTTTCTTT. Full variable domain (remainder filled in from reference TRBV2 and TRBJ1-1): EPEVTQTPSHQVTQMGQEVILRCVPISNHLYFYWYRQILGQKVEFLVSFYNNEISEKSEIFDDQFSVERPDGSNFTLKIRSTKLEDSAMYFCASSDEGARVTEAFFGQGTRLTVV.

CDR3 region: CASSGSRGSNQPQHF. In nucleotides, the CDR3 is TGTGCCAGCAGTGGAAGCAGGGGTAGCAATCAGCCCCAGCATTTT. The chain uses TRBV6-1 and TRBJ1-5, with D perhaps matching TRBD1 (6 bases). The germline V gene encodes CDR1 MNHNS and CDR2 SASEGT. This CDR3 is 15 amino acids long. V lost 4 bases and J 0 bases, leaving 10 bases between the germline ends.

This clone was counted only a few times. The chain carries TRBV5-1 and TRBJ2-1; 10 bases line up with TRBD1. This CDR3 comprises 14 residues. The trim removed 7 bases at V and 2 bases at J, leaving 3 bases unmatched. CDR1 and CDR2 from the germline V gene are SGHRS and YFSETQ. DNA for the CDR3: TGCGCCAGCGGGACAGGGGTGACCTACAATGAGCAGTTCTTC. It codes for CASGTGVTYNEQFF.

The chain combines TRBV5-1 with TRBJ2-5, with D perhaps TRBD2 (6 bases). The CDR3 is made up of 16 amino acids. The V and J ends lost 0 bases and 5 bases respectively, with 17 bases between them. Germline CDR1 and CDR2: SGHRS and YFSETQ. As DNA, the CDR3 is TGCGCCAGCAGCTTGGTTACCGGGTCCGGGAGCGAGACCCAGTACTTC. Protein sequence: CASSLVTGSGSETQYF.

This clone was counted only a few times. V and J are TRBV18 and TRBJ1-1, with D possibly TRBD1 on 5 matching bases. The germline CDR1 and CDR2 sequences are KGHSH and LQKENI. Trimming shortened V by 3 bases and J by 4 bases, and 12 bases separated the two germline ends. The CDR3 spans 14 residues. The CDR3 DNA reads TGTGCCAGCTCACCTGAGGCCGGGGGCACTGAAGCTTTCTTT. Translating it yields CASSPEAGGTEAFF.

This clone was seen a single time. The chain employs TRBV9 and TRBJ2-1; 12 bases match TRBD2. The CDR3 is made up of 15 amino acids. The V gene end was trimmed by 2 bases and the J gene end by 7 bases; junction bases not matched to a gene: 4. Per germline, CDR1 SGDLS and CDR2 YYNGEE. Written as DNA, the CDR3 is TGTGCCAGCAGCGTTAGCCTAGCGGGAGGGAATGAGCAGTTCTTC. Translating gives CASSVSLAGGNEQFF.

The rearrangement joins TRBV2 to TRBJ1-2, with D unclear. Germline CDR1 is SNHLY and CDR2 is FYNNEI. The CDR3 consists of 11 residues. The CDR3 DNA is TGTGCTACAGCGGCGGGCTATGGCTACACCTTC. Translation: CATAAGYGYTF.

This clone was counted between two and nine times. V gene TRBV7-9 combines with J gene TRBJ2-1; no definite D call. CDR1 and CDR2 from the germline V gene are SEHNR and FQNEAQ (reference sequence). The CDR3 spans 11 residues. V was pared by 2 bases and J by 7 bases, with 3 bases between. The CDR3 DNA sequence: TGTGCCAGCAGCTTATCGAATGAGCAGTTCTTC. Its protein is CASSLSNEQFF.

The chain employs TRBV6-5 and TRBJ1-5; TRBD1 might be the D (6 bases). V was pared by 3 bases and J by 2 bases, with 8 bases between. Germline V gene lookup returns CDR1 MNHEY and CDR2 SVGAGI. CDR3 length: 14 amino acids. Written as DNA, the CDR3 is TGTGCCAGCAGTTATGCAGGGGGCAATCAGCCCCAGCATTTT. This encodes CASSYAGGNQPQHF.

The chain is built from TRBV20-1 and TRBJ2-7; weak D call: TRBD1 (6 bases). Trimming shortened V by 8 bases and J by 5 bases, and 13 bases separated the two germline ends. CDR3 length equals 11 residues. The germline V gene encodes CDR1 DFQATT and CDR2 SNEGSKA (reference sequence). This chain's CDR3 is CSCTGNHEQYF. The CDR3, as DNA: TGCAGTTGTACAGGGAACCACGAGCAGTACTTC.

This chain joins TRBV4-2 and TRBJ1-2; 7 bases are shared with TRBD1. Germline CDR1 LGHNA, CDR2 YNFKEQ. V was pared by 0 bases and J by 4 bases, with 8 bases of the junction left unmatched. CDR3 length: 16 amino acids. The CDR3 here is CASSQEGNRGSYGYTF. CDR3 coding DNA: TGTGCCAGCAGCCAAGAGGGTAACAGGGGTAGCTATGGCTACACCTTC.

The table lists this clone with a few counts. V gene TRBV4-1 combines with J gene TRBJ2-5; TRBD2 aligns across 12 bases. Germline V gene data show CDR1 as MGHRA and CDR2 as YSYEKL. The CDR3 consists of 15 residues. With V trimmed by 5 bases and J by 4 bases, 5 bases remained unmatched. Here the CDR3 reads CASSEMTSGRETQYF. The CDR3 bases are TGCGCCAGCAGCGAAATGACTAGCGGGAGAGAGACCCAGTACTTC.

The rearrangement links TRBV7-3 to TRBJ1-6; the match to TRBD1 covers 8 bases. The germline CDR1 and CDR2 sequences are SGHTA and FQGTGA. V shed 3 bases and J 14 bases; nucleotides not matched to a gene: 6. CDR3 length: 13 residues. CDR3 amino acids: CASSFGQGGALHF. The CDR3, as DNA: TGTGCCAGCAGCTTCGGACAGGGAGGAGCCCTCCACTTT.

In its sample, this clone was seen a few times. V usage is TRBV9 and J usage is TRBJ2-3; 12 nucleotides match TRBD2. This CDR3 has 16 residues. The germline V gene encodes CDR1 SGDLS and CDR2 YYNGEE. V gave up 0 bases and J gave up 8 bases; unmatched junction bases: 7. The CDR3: CASSVVGLAGSGTQYF. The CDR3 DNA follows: TGTGCCAGCAGCGTAGTAGGACTAGCGGGGTCGGGTACGCAGTATTTT.

CDR3 DNA sequence: TGTGCCAGCAACCCGGGACTAGCGAACACCGGGGAGCTGTTTTTT. Translated: CASNPGLANTGELFF. The V call is TRBV2, the J call TRBJ2-2, with 8 positions matching TRBD2. V shed 7 bases and J 0 bases; nucleotides not matched to a gene: 4. The CDR3 has 15 residues. Per germline, CDR1 SNHLY and CDR2 FYNNEI. Complete variable domain (other parts from reference TRBV2 and TRBJ2-2): EPEVTQTPSHQVTQMGQEVILRCVPISNHLYFYWYRQILGQKVEFLVSFYNNEISEKSEIFDDQFSVERPDGSNFTLKIRSTKLEDSAMYFCASNPGLANTGELFFGEGSRLTVL.

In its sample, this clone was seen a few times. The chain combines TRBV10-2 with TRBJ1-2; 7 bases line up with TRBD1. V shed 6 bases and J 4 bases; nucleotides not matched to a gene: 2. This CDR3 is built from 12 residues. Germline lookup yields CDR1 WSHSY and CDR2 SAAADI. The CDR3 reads CASRRDSYGYTF. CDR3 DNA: TGCGCCAGCAGACGGGACAGCTATGGCTACACCTTC.